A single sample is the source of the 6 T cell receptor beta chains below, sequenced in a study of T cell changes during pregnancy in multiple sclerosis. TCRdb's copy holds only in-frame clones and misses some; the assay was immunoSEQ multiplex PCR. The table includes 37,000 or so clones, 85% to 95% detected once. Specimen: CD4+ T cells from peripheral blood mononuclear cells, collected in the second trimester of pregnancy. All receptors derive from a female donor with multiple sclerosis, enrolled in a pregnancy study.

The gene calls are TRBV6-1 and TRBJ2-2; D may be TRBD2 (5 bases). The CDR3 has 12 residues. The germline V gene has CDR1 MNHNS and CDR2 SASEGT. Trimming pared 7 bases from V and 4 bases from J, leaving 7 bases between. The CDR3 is CASTGITGELFF. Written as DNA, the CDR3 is TGTGCCAGCACCGGGATCACCGGGGAGCTGTTTTTT.

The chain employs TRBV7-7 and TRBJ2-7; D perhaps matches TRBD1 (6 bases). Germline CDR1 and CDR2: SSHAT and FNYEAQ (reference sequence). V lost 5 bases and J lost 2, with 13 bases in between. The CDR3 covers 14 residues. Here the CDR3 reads CASSPIDRPYEQYF. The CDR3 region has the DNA TGTGCCAGCAGCCCTATCGACAGGCCCTACGAGCAGTACTTC.

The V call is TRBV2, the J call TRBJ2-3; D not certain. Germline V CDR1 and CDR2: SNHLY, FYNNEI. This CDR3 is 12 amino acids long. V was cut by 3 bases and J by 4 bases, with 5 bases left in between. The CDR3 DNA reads TGTGCCAGCAGTGAGAGCGCAGATACGCAGTATTTT. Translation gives CASSESADTQYF. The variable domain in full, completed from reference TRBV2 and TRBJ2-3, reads EPEVTQTPSHQVTQMGQEVILRCVPISNHLYFYWYRQILGQKVEFLVSFYNNEISEKSEIFDDQFSVERPDGSNFTLKIRSTKLEDSAMYFCASSESADTQYFGPGTRLTVL.

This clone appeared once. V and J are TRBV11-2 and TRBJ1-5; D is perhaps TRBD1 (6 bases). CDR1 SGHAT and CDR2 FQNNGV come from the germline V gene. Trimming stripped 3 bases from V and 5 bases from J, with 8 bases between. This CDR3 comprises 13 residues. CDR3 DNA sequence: TGTGCCAGCAGCTTGGACAGTCATCAGCCCCAGCATTTT. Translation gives CASSLDSHQPQHF.

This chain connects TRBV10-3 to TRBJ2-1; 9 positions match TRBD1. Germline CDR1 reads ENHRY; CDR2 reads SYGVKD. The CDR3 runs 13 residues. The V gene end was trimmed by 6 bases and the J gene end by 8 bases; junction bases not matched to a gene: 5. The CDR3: CAIRGQGLDEQFF. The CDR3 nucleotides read TGTGCCATCAGAGGACAGGGGCTCGATGAGCAGTTCTTC.

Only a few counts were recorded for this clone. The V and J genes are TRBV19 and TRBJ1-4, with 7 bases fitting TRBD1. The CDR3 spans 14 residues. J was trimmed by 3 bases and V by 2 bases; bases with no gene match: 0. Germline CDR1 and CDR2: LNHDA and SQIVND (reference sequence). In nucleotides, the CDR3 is TGTGCCAGTAGTATACAGGGGGCTAATGAAAAACTGTTTTTT. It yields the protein CASSIQGANEKLFF.